The rows below give T cell receptor beta chains drawn from one sample of a study of T cell responses to AZD1222 COVID-19 vaccine. Only in-frame clones appear in the TCRdb table, and some are missing; sequencing was by immunoSEQ multiplex PCR. Among 180,000 or so clones, 92% were seen once, and the ten largest hold 1.3%. This specimen consisted of peripheral blood, obtained 28 days after the second AZD1222 dose. The receptors shown here come from an adult who received the AZD1222 COVID-19 vaccine. Both conserved end residues are part of each CDR3. D genes are given only for firm matches. Clone size, where shown, is once, few, many, or a class for clones that have expanded.

v_call: TRBV5-1
d_call: -
cdr3_length: 16
clone_size: -
j_call: TRBJ2-1
cdr3_aa: CASSPLTRSSYNEQFF
cdr3_nt: TGCGCCAGCAGCCCGCTGACCCGTAGCTCCTACAATGAGCAGTTCTTC

v_call: TRBV9
d_call: -
cdr3_length: 17
clone_size: -
j_call: TRBJ2-3
cdr3_aa: CASSVDRAAAATDTQYF
cdr3_nt: TGTGCCAGCAGCGTAGATCGAGCCGCGGCCGCCACAGATACGCAGTATTTT

v_call: TRBV30
d_call: -
cdr3_length: 13
clone_size: -
j_call: TRBJ1-5
cdr3_aa: CAWSVGSNQPQHF
cdr3_nt: TGTGCCTGGAGTGTTGGTAGCAATCAGCCCCAGCATTTT

v_call: TRBV7-2
d_call: TRBD1
cdr3_length: 16
clone_size: -
j_call: TRBJ1-5
cdr3_aa: CASSLPGTGGNQPQHF
cdr3_nt: TGTGCCAGCAGCTTACCGGGGACAGGGGGCAATCAGCCCCAGCATTTT

v_call: TRBV6-5
d_call: TRBD1
cdr3_length: 14
clone_size: -
j_call: TRBJ1-2
cdr3_aa: CASSYTLTGDGYTF
cdr3_nt: TGTGCCAGCAGTTACACCCTCACAGGGGACGGCTACACCTTC

v_call: TRBV11-3
d_call: -
cdr3_length: 13
clone_size: -
j_call: TRBJ2-5
cdr3_aa: CASSLGGQETQYF
cdr3_nt: TGTGCCAGCAGCTTAGGAGGCCAAGAGACCCAGTACTTC

v_call: TRBV4-1
d_call: -
cdr3_length: 11
clone_size: -
j_call: TRBJ1-2
cdr3_aa: CASSQGLGYTF
cdr3_nt: TGCGCCAGCAGCCAAGGACTGGGCTACACCTTC

v_call: TRBV29-1
d_call: -
cdr3_length: 14
clone_size: -
j_call: TRBJ2-2
cdr3_aa: CSVEGAGATGELFF
cdr3_nt: TGCAGCGTTGAGGGGGCAGGGGCCACCGGGGAGCTGTTTTTT

v_call: TRBV7-9
d_call: -
cdr3_length: 17
clone_size: -
j_call: TRBJ1-2
cdr3_aa: CASSLAGRSAGHYGYTF
cdr3_nt: TGTGCCAGCAGCTTAGCAGGCAGGTCCGCGGGTCACTATGGCTACACCTTC

v_call: TRBV7-9
d_call: TRBD1
cdr3_length: 14
clone_size: -
j_call: TRBJ1-1
cdr3_aa: CASSSDRVATEAFF
cdr3_nt: TGTGCCAGCAGCTCGGACAGGGTGGCCACTGAAGCTTTCTTT

v_call: TRBV3-1/TRBV3-2
d_call: TRBD2
cdr3_length: 15
clone_size: -
j_call: TRBJ2-7
cdr3_aa: CASSQRGRGIYEQYF
cdr3_nt: TGTGCCAGCAGCCAGCGGGGGAGGGGAATCTACGAGCAGTACTTC

v_call: TRBV11-3
d_call: -
cdr3_length: 15
clone_size: -
j_call: TRBJ2-2
cdr3_aa: CASSLRRGVPGELFF
cdr3_nt: TGTGCCAGCAGTTTAAGAAGGGGGGTCCCCGGGGAGCTGTTTTTT

v_call: TRBV5-1
d_call: -
cdr3_length: 15
clone_size: -
j_call: TRBJ1-3
cdr3_aa: CASSLGGPSGNTIYF
cdr3_nt: TGCGCCAGCAGCTTGGGGGGGCCATCTGGAAACACCATATATTTT

v_call: TRBV7-2
d_call: TRBD1
cdr3_length: 18
clone_size: -
j_call: TRBJ1-5
cdr3_aa: CASSLSLDRGISNQPQHF
cdr3_nt: TGTGCCAGCAGCTTAAGTCTCGACAGGGGCATTAGCAATCAGCCCCAGCATTTT

v_call: TRBV2
d_call: -
cdr3_length: 16
clone_size: -
j_call: TRBJ1-1
cdr3_aa: CASCKARTAPNTEAFF
cdr3_nt: TGTGCCAGCTGCAAGGCGCGGACAGCCCCGAACACTGAAGCTTTCTTT

v_call: TRBV2
d_call: -
cdr3_length: 12
clone_size: -
j_call: TRBJ1-2
cdr3_aa: CASSDNTDGYTF
cdr3_nt: TGTGCCAGCAGTGACAACACAGATGGCTACACCTTC

v_call: TRBV2
d_call: TRBD1
cdr3_length: 17
clone_size: -
j_call: TRBJ1-1
cdr3_aa: CASNLYPRTGASTEAFF
cdr3_nt: TGTGCCAGCAATTTATACCCCCGGACAGGGGCGAGCACTGAAGCTTTCTTT

v_call: TRBV5-1
d_call: -
cdr3_length: 17
clone_size: -
j_call: TRBJ1-1
cdr3_aa: CASSLKRQAGQNTEAFF
cdr3_nt: TGCGCCAGCAGCTTGAAAAGACAGGCCGGACAGAACACTGAAGCTTTCTTT

v_call: TRBV5-1
d_call: TRBD1
cdr3_length: 12
clone_size: -
j_call: TRBJ1-4
cdr3_aa: CASSLARGKLFF
cdr3_nt: TGCGCCAGCAGCTTGGCCAGGGGGAAACTGTTTTTT

v_call: TRBV27
d_call: -
cdr3_length: 15
clone_size: -
j_call: TRBJ2-7
cdr3_aa: CASSLSGQGSYEQYF
cdr3_nt: TGTGCCAGCAGTTTATCGGGCCAGGGGTCCTACGAGCAGTACTTC

v_call: TRBV30
d_call: -
cdr3_length: 15
clone_size: -
j_call: TRBJ1-1
cdr3_aa: CAWSAIAGKSTEAFF
cdr3_nt: TGTGCCTGGAGTGCAATAGCAGGAAAAAGCACTGAAGCTTTCTTT

v_call: TRBV6-5
d_call: -
cdr3_length: 12
clone_size: -
j_call: TRBJ2-7
cdr3_aa: CASSPLGDEQYF
cdr3_nt: TGTGCCAGCAGCCCCCTAGGGGACGAGCAGTACTTC

v_call: TRBV7-3
d_call: -
cdr3_length: 15
clone_size: -
j_call: TRBJ1-1
cdr3_aa: CASSPWGGRDTEAFF
cdr3_nt: TGTGCCAGCAGCCCATGGGGGGGGCGGGACACTGAAGCTTTCTTT

v_call: TRBV28
d_call: -
cdr3_length: 15
clone_size: -
j_call: TRBJ1-5
cdr3_aa: CASSFASSSNQPQHF
cdr3_nt: TGTGCCAGCAGTTTCGCATCTTCTAGCAATCAGCCCCAGCATTTT

v_call: TRBV6-2/TRBV6-3
d_call: TRBD1
cdr3_length: 15
clone_size: -
j_call: TRBJ1-1
cdr3_aa: CASSLIQGAKTEAFF
cdr3_nt: TGTGCCAGCAGTCTCATACAGGGGGCGAAGACTGAAGCTTTCTTT

v_call: TRBV11-1
d_call: -
cdr3_length: 14
clone_size: -
j_call: TRBJ1-2
cdr3_aa: CASSPGTRGYGYTF
cdr3_nt: TGTGCCAGCAGCCCCGGGACGCGAGGCTATGGCTACACCTTC

v_call: TRBV25-1
d_call: -
cdr3_length: 15
clone_size: once
j_call: TRBJ1-4
cdr3_aa: CASSESSPGNEKLFF
cdr3_nt: TGTGCCAGCAGTGAATCAAGTCCTGGTAATGAAAAACTGTTTTTT

v_call: TRBV7-2
d_call: -
cdr3_length: 12
clone_size: -
j_call: TRBJ2-3
cdr3_aa: CASSLVRDTQYF
cdr3_nt: TGTGCCAGCAGCTTAGTTCGGGATACGCAGTATTTT

v_call: TRBV18
d_call: -
cdr3_length: 13
clone_size: -
j_call: TRBJ1-1
cdr3_aa: CASSTILETEAFF
cdr3_nt: TGTGCCAGCTCAACGATACTTGAGACTGAAGCTTTCTTT

v_call: TRBV11-2
d_call: TRBD1
cdr3_length: 18
clone_size: -
j_call: TRBJ2-1
cdr3_aa: CASSSSTGVPSSYNEQFF
cdr3_nt: TGTGCCAGCAGCTCGTCGACAGGGGTCCCGAGCTCCTACAATGAGCAGTTCTTC

v_call: TRBV25-1
d_call: TRBD1
cdr3_length: 17
clone_size: -
j_call: TRBJ2-3
cdr3_aa: CASSANRGQGATDTQYF
cdr3_nt: TGTGCCAGCAGTGCAAACCGGGGACAGGGGGCTACAGATACGCAGTATTTT

v_call: TRBV6-5
d_call: -
cdr3_length: 13
clone_size: -
j_call: TRBJ2-1
cdr3_aa: CASSYPGVYEQFF
cdr3_nt: TGTGCCAGCAGTTACCCCGGGGTCTATGAGCAGTTCTTC

v_call: TRBV10-3
d_call: TRBD1
cdr3_length: 15
clone_size: -
j_call: TRBJ1-2
cdr3_aa: CAIRGQGSNNYGYTF
cdr3_nt: TGTGCCATCAGGGGACAGGGGTCCAATAACTATGGCTACACCTTC

v_call: TRBV7-2
d_call: TRBD1
cdr3_length: 13
clone_size: -
j_call: TRBJ1-1
cdr3_aa: CASGPNRGTEAFF
cdr3_nt: TGTGCCAGCGGGCCTAACAGGGGCACTGAAGCTTTCTTT

v_call: TRBV10-1
d_call: TRBD1
cdr3_length: 15
clone_size: -
j_call: TRBJ2-5
cdr3_aa: CASSETGGLPETQYF
cdr3_nt: TGCGCCAGCAGCGAGACAGGGGGCCTCCCAGAGACCCAGTACTTC

v_call: TRBV24-1
d_call: -
cdr3_length: 16
clone_size: once
j_call: TRBJ2-3
cdr3_aa: CATSKVHGSSTDTQYF
cdr3_nt: TGTGCCACCAGCAAAGTGCACGGGAGTAGCACAGATACGCAGTATTTT

v_call: TRBV3-1/TRBV3-2
d_call: TRBD1
cdr3_length: 18
clone_size: -
j_call: TRBJ2-7
cdr3_aa: CASSQGPDRVVSSYEQYF
cdr3_nt: TGTGCCAGCAGCCAGGGCCCCGACAGGGTGGTGAGCTCCTACGAGCAGTACTTC

v_call: TRBV7-9
d_call: -
cdr3_length: 15
clone_size: -
j_call: TRBJ1-1
cdr3_aa: CASSPQGGGNTEAFF
cdr3_nt: TGTGCCAGCAGCCCCCAGGGCGGGGGAAACACTGAAGCTTTCTTT

v_call: TRBV10-3
d_call: -
cdr3_length: 12
clone_size: -
j_call: TRBJ1-1
cdr3_aa: CAISEWDTEAFF
cdr3_nt: TGTGCCATCAGTGAGTGGGACACTGAAGCTTTCTTT

v_call: TRBV6-1
d_call: -
cdr3_length: 14
clone_size: -
j_call: TRBJ2-5
cdr3_aa: CASKARVGRGTQYF
cdr3_nt: TGTGCCAGCAAGGCGCGGGTCGGACGGGGGACCCAGTACTTC

v_call: TRBV6-5
d_call: -
cdr3_length: 16
clone_size: few
j_call: TRBJ1-3
cdr3_aa: CASSSQARNSGNTIYF
cdr3_nt: TGTGCCAGCAGTTCCCAAGCCCGGAACTCTGGAAACACCATATATTTT

v_call: TRBV23-1
d_call: -
cdr3_length: 14
clone_size: once
j_call: TRBJ2-6
cdr3_aa: CASSQASGANVLTF
cdr3_nt: TGCGCCAGCAGCCAGGCATCCGGGGCCAACGTCCTGACTTTC

v_call: TRBV6-6
d_call: -
cdr3_length: 14
clone_size: once
j_call: TRBJ2-2
cdr3_aa: CASSSFLGTGELFF
cdr3_nt: TGTGCCAGCTCCTCTTTCCTCGGGACCGGGGAGCTGTTTTTT

v_call: TRBV28
d_call: -
cdr3_length: 13
clone_size: -
j_call: TRBJ2-7
cdr3_aa: CASSEGGAYEQYF
cdr3_nt: TGTGCCAGCAGTGAGGGTGGGGCCTACGAGCAGTACTTC

v_call: TRBV6-1
d_call: TRBD1
cdr3_length: 17
clone_size: -
j_call: TRBJ2-7
cdr3_aa: CASSDNRGDARAYEQYF
cdr3_nt: TGTGCCAGCAGTGATAACAGGGGAGATGCGCGGGCCTACGAGCAGTACTTC

v_call: TRBV7-9
d_call: -
cdr3_length: 16
clone_size: -
j_call: TRBJ1-1
cdr3_aa: CASSLGEGPRNTEAFF
cdr3_nt: TGTGCCAGCAGCTTAGGTGAGGGACCCAGGAACACTGAAGCTTTCTTT

v_call: TRBV10-3
d_call: TRBD1
cdr3_length: 16
clone_size: -
j_call: TRBJ1-1
cdr3_aa: CAISDSQGEVNTEAFF
cdr3_nt: TGTGCCATCAGTGATAGCCAGGGGGAGGTGAACACTGAAGCTTTCTTT

v_call: TRBV28
d_call: -
cdr3_length: 15
clone_size: -
j_call: TRBJ2-2
cdr3_aa: CASSSNRGGTGELFF
cdr3_nt: TGTGCCAGCAGTTCAAACAGGGGAGGGACCGGGGAGCTGTTTTTT

v_call: TRBV28
d_call: TRBD2
cdr3_length: 18
clone_size: -
j_call: TRBJ2-7
cdr3_aa: CASSLSWPKREGTVEQYF
cdr3_nt: TGTGCCAGCAGTTTAAGTTGGCCGAAACGGGAGGGCACCGTCGAGCAGTACTTC

v_call: TRBV6-1
d_call: TRBD2
cdr3_length: 16
clone_size: -
j_call: TRBJ2-2
cdr3_aa: CASSERPAGDPGELFF
cdr3_nt: TGTGCCAGCAGTGAACGCCCAGCGGGAGATCCCGGGGAGCTGTTTTTT

v_call: TRBV30
d_call: -
cdr3_length: 12
clone_size: -
j_call: TRBJ1-1
cdr3_aa: CAWGVGQREAFF
cdr3_nt: TGTGCCTGGGGGGTTGGACAGCGTGAAGCTTTCTTT

v_call: TRBV28
d_call: TRBD1
cdr3_length: 11
clone_size: -
j_call: TRBJ2-7
cdr3_aa: CSQGRGYEQYF
cdr3_nt: TGTTCACAGGGGCGAGGCTACGAGCAGTACTTC

v_call: TRBV4-2
d_call: -
cdr3_length: 15
clone_size: -
j_call: TRBJ2-7
cdr3_aa: CASSPNLGQSYEQYF
cdr3_nt: TGTGCCAGCAGCCCCAATCTAGGACAGAGCTACGAGCAGTACTTC

v_call: TRBV14
d_call: TRBD1
cdr3_length: 16
clone_size: -
j_call: TRBJ2-1
cdr3_aa: CASRGTDPFSYNEQFF
cdr3_nt: TGTGCCAGCAGGGGGACAGACCCATTCTCCTACAATGAGCAGTTCTTC

v_call: TRBV5-1
d_call: TRBD1
cdr3_length: 18
clone_size: -
j_call: TRBJ1-2
cdr3_aa: CASSLAGTGVVDEYGYTF
cdr3_nt: TGCGCCAGCAGCTTGGCCGGGACAGGTGTGGTTGACGAATATGGCTACACCTTC